The 28 T cell receptor beta chains given below trace back to one sample, sequenced in a study of blood T cell repertoires in COVID-19 (dated by TCRdb to the early 2020s). The library relied on the immunoSEQ multiplex PCR assay. The table comes from immuneACCESS by way of TCRdb, which keeps in-frame sequences with V and J called. Part of the clones is missing from these tables; in studies checked, under half for an unresolved V gene and the rest for unknown reasons. The sample data list about 99,000 clones, and about 90% of these were observed just once. The top ten clonotypes cover around 6.2% of the sample. Sequencing was carried out using peripheral blood. These receptors originate from a human donor in a cohort sampled during active COVID-19.

The rearrangement uses TRBV21-1 and TRBJ1-1; the DNA was not used to check the table's D call, TRBD1. TRBV21-1 is a documented pseudogene. This CDR3 is 22 amino acids long. CDR3 DNA sequence: TGTGCCAGCAGCTTCCCGATTAGGGGCAGGGGGCGGGAACGGTCGGGGAAGCCTGAAGCTTTCTTT. Its protein is CASSFPIRGRGRERSGKPEAFF.

The rearrangement links TRBV7-2 to TRBJ1-5; a weak D match, TRBD1 (6 bases). Germline values: CDR1 SGHTA, CDR2 FQGNSA. This CDR3 contains 15 residues. V gave up 5 bases and J gave up 2 bases, with 13 bases separating them. The CDR3 sequence is CASSLGGGGNQPQHF. As DNA, the CDR3 is TGTGCCAGCAGCCTAGGGGGGGGCGGCAATCAGCCCCAGCATTTT.

The rearrangement uses TRBV9 and TRBJ2-6; 8 bases fit TRBD1. The germline gives CDR1 SGDLS, CDR2 YYNGEE. Unmatched junction bases numbered 10, after V lost 2 bases and J lost 3 bases. The CDR3 extends over 18 amino acids. Here the CDR3 DNA reads TGTGCCAGCAGCGTCTCCAATCAGGGGGCGGGTGGGGCCAACGTCCTGACTTTC. Residues: CASSVSNQGAGGANVLTF.

The chain combines TRBV5-1 with TRBJ2-5; 7 bases fit TRBD1. Per germline, CDR1 SGHRS and CDR2 YFSETQ. CDR3 size: 15 residues. J lost 5 bases, V lost 5 bases, and 12 bases had no gene match. CDR3 nucleotide sequence: TGCGCCAGCAGTTTAGGGACAGCCACCGTGGAGACCCAGTACTTC. Amino acid sequence: CASSLGTATVETQYF.

The rearrangement links TRBV27 to TRBJ2-7, with D maybe TRBD1 (7 bases). V was clipped by 0 bases and J by 5 bases, with 20 bases between them. The length of the CDR3 is 17 residues. In germline, CDR1 is MNHEY, CDR2 SMNVEV (reference sequence). In nucleotides, the CDR3 is TGTGCCAGCAGTTTATCGATTTTGGGTGACAGGGAGGACGAGCAGTACTTC. Translated: CASSLSILGDREDEQYF.

The chain combines TRBV3-1 (or the pseudogene TRBV3-2) with TRBJ2-2; TRBD1 might be the D (6 bases). Trimming removed 1 base at V and 4 bases at J, with 19 bases between. CDR3 length: 18 amino acids. Per germline, CDR1 LGHDT and CDR2 YNNKEL (reference sequence). The CDR3 bases are TGTGCCAGCAGCCAAGGTCGATCCAGGGGATCTCTCACCGGGGAGCTGTTTTTT. Its translation is CASSQGRSRGSLTGELFF.

The chain uses TRBV5-6 and TRBJ2-1; TRBD2 matches 10 bases. The V segment lost 0 bases and the J segment 3 bases; nucleotides outside the gene matches: 9. Per the germline V gene, CDR1 is SGHDT and CDR2 is YYEEEE. This CDR3 is built from 18 residues. The CDR3 region has the DNA TGTGCCAGCAGCTTGGGCGCTAGCGGGGGATCGGGCTACAATGAGCAGTTCTTC. Translating gives CASSLGASGGSGYNEQFF.

The genes are TRBV6-5 and TRBJ2-2; TRBD1 agrees at 9 bases. V shed 7 bases, J shed 7 bases, and the junction held 10 bases outside the gene matches. Germline CDR1 reads MNHEY; CDR2 reads SVGAGI. This CDR3 is built from 15 residues. Written as DNA, the CDR3 is TGTGCCAGCAAACAGGACAGGGGTCTTAACGGGGAGCTGTTTTTT. Amino acid sequence: CASKQDRGLNGELFF.

A few counts support this clone. The V and J genes are TRBV27 and TRBJ1-2; 8 positions agree with TRBD1. The CDR3 is made up of 15 amino acids. Germline loops: CDR1 MNHEY, CDR2 SMNVEV (reference sequence). V lost 6 bases and J lost 3; bases outside the gene matches: 9. CDR3 in amino acids: CASRPAGGGDYGYTF. The CDR3 DNA sequence: TGTGCCAGCAGACCTGCAGGGGGCGGGGACTATGGCTACACCTTC.

The gene calls are TRBV10-3 and TRBJ1-1, with TRBD1 matching over 8 bases. Germline CDR1 ENHRY, CDR2 SYGVKD. V was clipped by 7 bases and J by 1 base; unmatched bases: 5. The CDR3 runs to 14 residues. This CDR3 is CAITPTGENTEAFF. The CDR3, as DNA: TGTGCCATCACCCCGACAGGGGAGAACACTGAAGCTTTCTTT.

The rearrangement links TRBV29-1 to TRBJ1-4; D unresolved. This CDR3 has 12 residues. The V gene lost 4 bases and the J gene lost 4 bases, with 7 bases spanning the gap. The germline V gene encodes CDR1 SQVTM and CDR2 ANQGSEA. In DNA, the CDR3 is TGCAGCGTTGTGGAGGGTAATGAAAAACTGTTTTTT. Its translation is CSVVEGNEKLFF.

The chain has TRBV7-2 and TRBJ2-2; 9 nucleotides match TRBD2. This CDR3 region has 16 residues. Germline CDR1 SGHTA, CDR2 FQGNSA. Losses at the gene ends were 3 bases for V and 4 bases for J; bases not matched to a gene: 6. CDR3 DNA sequence: TGTGCCAGCAGCTTTAGTCTAGCGGGGCCCACCGGGGAGCTGTTTTTT. Protein sequence: CASSFSLAGPTGELFF.

The V and J genes are TRBV28 and TRBJ2-7; no reliable D call. CDR3 size: 13 residues. Germline V gene data show CDR1 as MDHEN and CDR2 as SYDVKM. Trimming took off 5 bases at V and 4 bases at J, with 12 bases between the two ends. The CDR3 sequence: CASSVVVEYEQYF. DNA for the CDR3: TGTGCCAGCAGTGTAGTCGTGGAGTACGAGCAGTACTTC.

As concerns this clone: This is likely a read error, given that the CDR3 carries no conserved phenylalanine or tryptophan at its end. The limits of the CDR3 on the DNA are not certain, so only TCRdb's listed CDR3 is given. The chain joins TRBV19 to TRBJ1-1; the tabulated D call, TRBD1, remains unverified against the DNA. Ends included, the CDR3 has 14 residues. Per germline, CDR1 LNHDA and CDR2 SQIVND (reference sequence). CDR3 loop: CATKRQGQDLLAFM.

The gene calls are TRBV27 and TRBJ2-2, with TRBD1 as a possible D gene (7 bases). Germline V lookup: CDR1 MNHEY, CDR2 SMNVEV (reference sequence). This CDR3 contains 16 residues. Trimming stripped 6 bases from V and 4 bases from J, with 18 bases between. The CDR3 sequence is CASSYSTGEVTGELFF. The CDR3 coding sequence is TGTGCCAGCAGCTATAGTACAGGGGAGGTCACCGGGGAGCTGTTTTTT.

This chain links TRBV5-1 with TRBJ1-1, with D uncertain. Trimming pared 1 base from V and 5 bases from J, leaving 9 bases between. CDR3 length equals 13 residues. The germline V gene encodes CDR1 SGHRS and CDR2 YFSETQ. CDR3 sequence (DNA): TGCGCCAGCAGCTTGTATGCACAAACTGAAGCTTTCTTT. Protein product: CASSLYAQTEAFF.

This sequence joins TRBV10-3 and TRBJ2-7; 7 nucleotides match TRBD1. The V and J ends lost 6 bases and 3 bases, in that order; junction bases with no gene match: 8. This CDR3 has 14 amino acids. The germline CDR1 and CDR2 sequences are ENHRY and SYGVKD. The CDR3 reads CAIRKGQDHYEQYF. CDR3 coding DNA: TGTGCCATCAGAAAAGGACAGGACCACTACGAGCAGTACTTC.

J is TRBJ2-7 and V is TRBV7-9; 8 nucleotides match TRBD1. CDR1 and CDR2 (germline): SEHNR, FQNEAQ (reference sequence). The ends lost 8 bases at V and 3 bases at J; junction bases unmatched: 6. The CDR3 loop spans 13 amino acids. The CDR3 DNA sequence: TGTGCCAGCTCAGGGGGCGAAAGCTACGAGCAGTACTTC. Protein product: CASSGGESYEQYF.

The chain has TRBV5-4 and TRBJ2-5, with D perhaps TRBD1 (6 bases). Trimming took 4 bases from V and 4 from J, leaving 14 bases between them. Germline CDR1 is SGHNT and CDR2 is YYREEE (reference sequence). The CDR3 has 14 residues. As DNA, the CDR3 is TGTGCCAGCAGCGGGGCAGGGGAAAGAGAGACCCAGTACTTC. Amino acid sequence: CASSGAGERETQYF.

This chain connects TRBV29-1 to TRBJ2-7, with TRBD2 matching 9 bases. V trimming: 4 bases; J trimming: 2 bases; junction bases outside the gene matches: 9. Germline V gene lookup returns CDR1 SQVTM and CDR2 ANQGSEA. There are 15 residues in the CDR3. CDR3 region: CSVGFWRGGTYEQYF. The CDR3 DNA sequence: TGCAGCGTTGGGTTCTGGCGGGGGGGAACCTACGAGCAGTACTTC.

The chain links TRBV2 to TRBJ2-5; TRBD1 matches 9 bases. Trimming took 3 bases from V and 0 from J; bases not matched to a gene: 5. Germline-derived CDR1 and CDR2 are SNHLY and FYNNEI. This CDR3 is built from 16 residues. CDR3 sequence: CASSEGTGSYQETQYF. As DNA, the CDR3 is TGTGCCAGCAGTGAGGGGACAGGGTCGTACCAAGAGACCCAGTACTTC.

The chain uses TRBV11-2 and TRBJ1-1; D is ambiguous. From germline, CDR1 is SGHAT and CDR2 FQNNGV. The V end lost 2 bases, the J end lost 0 bases, and 10 bases lay between the germline ends. CDR3 length equals 15 residues. The CDR3 loop is CASSLLREMNTEAFF. DNA for the CDR3: TGTGCCAGCAGCTTACTGCGGGAGATGAACACTGAAGCTTTCTTT.

V is TRBV28 and J is TRBJ2-7; 9 nucleotides line up with TRBD1. The germline CDR1 and CDR2 sequences are MDHEN and SYDVKM. The V segment lost 7 bases and the J segment 4 bases; nucleotides outside the gene matches: 8. The CDR3 runs to 14 residues. The CDR3 DNA is TGTGCCAGCACCGGGGGGACAGGGTTGTACGAGCAGTACTTC. Translated, it gives CASTGGTGLYEQYF. Based on the CDR3 plus reference TRBV28 and TRBJ2-7, the full variable domain is DVKVTQSSRYLVKRTGEKVFLECVQDMDHENMFWYRQDPGLGLRLIYFSYDVKMKEKGDIPEGYSVSREKKERFSLILESASTNQTSMYLCASTGGTGLYEQYFGPGTRLTVT.

This clone is a singleton in its sample. The chain recombines TRBV6-5 with TRBJ1-1, with D possibly being TRBD1 (6 bases). Germline V lookup: CDR1 MNHEY, CDR2 SVGAGI. This CDR3 has 15 amino acids. V dropped 7 bases and J dropped 6 bases, with 21 bases sitting between them. Written as DNA, the CDR3 is TGTGCCAGCACGTCAGGACAGCTCCAACTGGCTGAAGCTTTCTTT. Its protein is CASTSGQLQLAEAFF.

The chain has TRBV29-1 and TRBJ1-4; no clear D gene. This CDR3 is 12 amino acids long. In germline, CDR1 is SQVTM, CDR2 ANQGSEA. The CDR3 loop is CSSSGDNEKLFF. The CDR3 coding sequence is TGCTCCTCTTCCGGGGATAATGAAAAACTGTTTTTT. Drawing the rest from reference TRBV29-1 and TRBJ1-4, the complete variable domain is SAVISQKPSRDICQRGTSLTIQCQVDSQVTMMFWYRQQPGQSLTLIATANQGSEATYESGFVIDKFPISRPNLTFSTLTVSNMSPEDSSIYLCSSSGDNEKLFFGSGTQLSVL.

The chain combines TRBV27 with TRBJ1-5; maybe TRBD1 (5 bases). Germline V gives CDR1 MNHEY, CDR2 SMNVEV (reference sequence). Trimming cost V 7 bases and J 4 bases, with 11 bases left between them. The CDR3 loop spans 13 amino acids. Here the CDR3 reads CASKEQANQPQHF. For the CDR3, the DNA is TGTGCCAGCAAGGAACAGGCAAATCAGCCCCAGCATTTT.

This sequence joins TRBV27 and TRBJ1-2; D gene uncertain. V was pared by 8 bases and J by 1 base, with 11 bases between. The CDR3 has 13 residues. The germline gives CDR1 MNHEY, CDR2 SMNVEV (reference sequence). The CDR3 DNA reads as TGTGCCAGCCGAGAAGGGAGTAACTATGGCTACACCTTC. This sequence encodes CASREGSNYGYTF.

CDR3 nucleotides: TGTGCCAGCACAAGACTAGCGGATTACAATGAGCAGTTCTTC. As protein: CASTRLADYNEQFF. The rearrangement uses TRBV3-1 (or the pseudogene TRBV3-2) and TRBJ2-1; 9 nucleotides agree with TRBD2. Looked up from germline, CDR1 is LGHDT and CDR2 is YNNKEL (reference sequence). CDR3 length: 14 amino acids. V shed 7 bases and J 4 bases; nucleotides not matched to a gene: 5.